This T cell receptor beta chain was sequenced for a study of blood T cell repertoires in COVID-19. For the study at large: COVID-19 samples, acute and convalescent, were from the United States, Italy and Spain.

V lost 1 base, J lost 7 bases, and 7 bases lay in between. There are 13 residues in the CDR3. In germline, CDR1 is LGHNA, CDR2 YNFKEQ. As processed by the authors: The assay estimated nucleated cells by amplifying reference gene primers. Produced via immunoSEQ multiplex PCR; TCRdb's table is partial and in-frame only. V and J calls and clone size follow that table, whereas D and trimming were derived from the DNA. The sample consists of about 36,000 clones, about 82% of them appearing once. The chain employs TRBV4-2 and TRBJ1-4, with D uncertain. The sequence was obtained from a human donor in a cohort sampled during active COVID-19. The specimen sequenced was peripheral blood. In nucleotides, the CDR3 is TGTGCCAGCAGCCAAGGGAGGGTTGAAAAACTGTTTTTT. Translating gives CASSQGRVEKLFF.